Shown below are 2 T cell receptor beta chains from a single sample sequenced in a study of blood T cell repertoires in COVID-19. Using immunoSEQ multiplex PCR, the repertoire was profiled, and TCRdb retains in-frame clones only, with some absent. The data contain 55,000 to 65,000 clones, roughly three quarters of them seen just once; the ten biggest clones take up under 4%. Material: peripheral blood. The receptors were gathered from a man aged 55 to 70 with acute or convalescent COVID-19.

This clone was counted only a few times. The V call is TRBV11-2, the J call TRBJ2-2; D perhaps matches TRBD1 (5 bases). V lost 1 base, J lost 8 bases, and 23 bases lay in between. The CDR3 spans 18 residues. Germline CDR1 SGHAT, CDR2 FQNNGV. The CDR3 nucleotides are TGTGCCAGCAGCTTAGCCCTTGCGCAGGGAAGAGTGTCGGGGGAGCTGTTTTTT. This gives the protein CASSLALAQGRVSGELFF.

This clone was found once. The germline gene is not matched at one end of the junction; a read error may be the cause. The gene calls are TRBV2 and TRBJ2-7, with 7 bases aligning to TRBD2. Looked up from germline, CDR1 is SNHLY and CDR2 is FYNNEI. The CDR3 consists of 11 residues. CDR3 region: CASTVGAGFFF. As DNA, the CDR3 is TGTGCCAGCACGGTCGGAGCGGGGTTCTTCTTC.